The source of this T cell receptor (beta chain) is a study of response to subunit inactivated influenza vaccine. TCRdb re-called the RT-PCR reads with MiXCR, one entry per CDR3 protein. Among 540,000 or so distinct CDR3 sequences listed, around 13% were seen once. Regarding the study as a whole: New T cells are recruited in small numbers by each seasonal influenza vaccination, according to the authors' suggestion.

This clonotype occurred a few times. Its cognate antigen is unknown. This CDR3 contains 16 residues. Germline V gene data show CDR1 as LNHNV and CDR2 as YYDKDF (reference sequence). The V and J ends lost 1 base and 4 bases respectively, with 11 bases between them. The input for sequencing was PBMCs from blood, taken roughly 6 weeks after vaccination. The clonotype comes from a middle-aged man who received an inactivated influenza vaccine. The V call is TRBV15, the J call TRBJ1-6; D not resolved. CDR3 bases: TGTGCCACCAGCAGAGTCTCGCAAAGATATAATTCACCCCTCCACTTT. This encodes CATSRVSQRYNSPLHF. Together with reference TRBV15 and TRBJ1-6, the CDR3 gives the full variable domain: DAMVIQNPRYQVTQFGKPVTLSCSQTLNHNVMYWYQQKSSQAPKLLFHYYDKDFNNEADTPDNFQSRRPNTSFCFLDIRSPGLGDTAMYLCATSRVSQRYNSPLHFGNGTRLTVT.